These T cell receptor beta chains were read from a single sample in a study of identical twins. MiXCR was run by TCRdb on the 5' RACE reads, yielding one entry per CDR3 protein. The sample lists roughly 540,000 distinct CDR3 sequences; roughly 21% were seen once. The same specimen was also included in a second study, on T cells expressing NK-cell markers.

The specimen sequenced was CD4+ T cells sorted from blood. The origin of the receptors is a woman under 30 in good health. The CDR3 runs from the conserved cysteine through the conserved F or W. Each record gives: V gene, CDR3 protein.

>TRBV5-5
CASTLEGVTYNEQFF
>TRBV7-9
CASSPRGEWVGKNIQYF
>TRBV28
CASSLKQNNEQFF
>TRBV6-5
CASSYSGLPSYEQYF
>TRBV25-1
CASRGAGRPNEQFF
>TRBV20-1
CSARDTINQPQHF
>TRBV5-1
CASSLGQGSHEQYF
>TRBV5-1
CASSLFQAYEQYF
>TRBV7-9
CASSLTGTSRNIQYF
>TRBV5-4
CASSLKGEKLFF
>TRBV5-1
CASSLEKGGQTQYF
>TRBV20-1
CSASQLAGGPVEQYF
>TRBV11-2
CASSPDIYGYTF
>TRBV5-1
CASSLSGTREYNEQFF